These 32 T cell receptor beta chains were sequenced from one sample in a study of blood T cell repertoires in COVID-19. Using immunoSEQ multiplex PCR, the repertoire was profiled, and TCRdb retains in-frame clones only, with some absent. The data show roughly 190,000 clones, more than 75% seen once. Sequencing was done on a sample of peripheral blood. Receptor source: a man aged 18 to 29 with active or convalescent COVID-19.

The chain has TRBV5-1 and TRBJ2-2; 7 nucleotides align to TRBD1. V dropped 0 bases and J dropped 6; count of bases not matched to a gene: 5. The CDR3 consists of 15 residues. The germline CDR1 and CDR2 sequences are SGHRS and YFSETQ. This chain's CDR3 is CASSLVTGVAGELFF. For the CDR3, the DNA is TGCGCCAGCAGCTTGGTTACAGGGGTGGCCGGGGAGCTGTTTTTT.

The gene calls are TRBV2 and TRBJ2-3; 7 nucleotides align to TRBD1. Germline V gene data show CDR1 as SNHLY and CDR2 as FYNNEI. The CDR3 consists of 14 residues. Losses at the gene ends were 2 bases for V and 3 bases for J; bases not matched to a gene: 2. CDR3 region: CASSERTGTDTQYF. As DNA, the CDR3 is TGTGCCAGCAGTGAAAGGACAGGAACAGATACGCAGTATTTT. The full variable domain, completed using reference TRBV2 and TRBJ2-3, is EPEVTQTPSHQVTQMGQEVILRCVPISNHLYFYWYRQILGQKVEFLVSFYNNEISEKSEIFDDQFSVERPDGSNFTLKIRSTKLEDSAMYFCASSERTGTDTQYFGPGTRLTVL.

This sequence joins TRBV4-1 and TRBJ1-1; D perhaps matches TRBD1 (5 bases). CDR1 is MGHRA, CDR2 YSYEKL, per germline. CDR3 length: 15 residues. V lost 1 base and J 7 bases, leaving 16 bases between the germline ends. DNA of the CDR3: TGCGCCAGCAGCCAAGTGCAAGAAGGGGATTTTGAAGCTTTCTTT. Translated, it gives CASSQVQEGDFEAFF.

This clone was observed a few times. The chain links TRBV18 to TRBJ1-1; a weak D match, TRBD1 (6 bases). This CDR3 is built from 14 residues. Trimming left V 4 bases short and J 1 base short, with 10 bases between. Germline V gene data show CDR1 as KGHSH and CDR2 as LQKENI. CDR3 in DNA: TGTGCCAGCTCACAACTGGGACAGAACACTGAAGCTTTCTTT. Translating it yields CASSQLGQNTEAFF.

V is TRBV19 and J is TRBJ2-5; 8 nucleotides match TRBD2. Trimming cost V 6 bases and J 3 bases; bases outside gene matches: 9. CDR1 and CDR2 from the germline V gene are LNHDA and SQIVND (reference sequence). This CDR3 region has 15 residues. CDR3 DNA: TGTGCCAGTAGACCCCTGGGACTAGAAAAAGAGACCCAGTACTTC. Translation gives CASRPLGLEKETQYF.

This rearrangement joins TRBV2 to TRBJ1-1; perhaps TRBD1 as D (6 bases). The CDR3 has 15 amino acids. The V gene lost 8 bases and the J gene lost 1 base, with 17 bases spanning the gap. Germline lookup yields CDR1 SNHLY and CDR2 FYNNEI. CDR3 nucleotides: TGTGCCAGCGGGTTACAGGGACGGTCGAACACTGAAGCTTTCTTT. Its protein is CASGLQGRSNTEAFF.

This clone was counted ten times or more. The J gene is TRBJ2-7, the V gene TRBV3-1 (or the pseudogene TRBV3-2); D might be TRBD2 (6 bases). V was cut by 4 bases and J by 5 bases, with 12 bases left in between. The CDR3 loop spans 13 amino acids. CDR1 is LGHDT, CDR2 YNNKEL, per germline (reference sequence). DNA of the CDR3: TGTGCCAGCAGCCCGATGGGGGGTCACGAGCAGTACGTC. Translation: CASSPMGGHEQYV.

The CDR3 nucleotides read TGCGCCAGCAGCCAAGATAACCAAGCGGGATACGAATACGAGCAGTACTTC. Its translation: CASSQDNQAGYEYEQYF. This chain links TRBV4-3 with TRBJ2-7; 7 bases align to TRBD2. This CDR3 is built from 17 residues. V gave up 0 bases and J gave up 4 bases; unmatched junction bases: 12. Germline lookup yields CDR1 LGHNA and CDR2 YSLEER.

The V gene is TRBV6-5, the J gene TRBJ1-1, with unresolved D. The CDR3 contains 14 residues. Germline V gene data show CDR1 as MNHEY and CDR2 as SVGAGI. V gave up 4 bases and J gave up 1 base, with 10 bases separating them. DNA of the CDR3: TGTGCCAGCAGTTTCCATCCGGGGAACACTGAAGCTTTCTTT. Translated: CASSFHPGNTEAFF.

CDR3: CASSQEGITGGREKLFF. The CDR3 DNA reads TGCGCCAGCAGCCAAGAGGGTATAACAGGGGGTCGCGAAAAACTGTTTTTT. The chain employs TRBV4-1 and TRBJ1-4; 8 bases agree with TRBD1. Germline CDR1 reads MGHRA; CDR2 reads YSYEKL. This CDR3 has 17 residues. J lost 8 bases, V lost 0 bases, and 11 bases had no gene match.

For the CDR3, the DNA is TGTGCCAGCAGTCTCGACAGTCACACTGAAGCTTTCTTT. Translating it yields CASSLDSHTEAFF. The V call is TRBV6-6, the J call TRBJ1-1; perhaps TRBD1 as D (5 bases). V was clipped by 5 bases and J by 3 bases, with 10 bases between them. The germline gives CDR1 MNHNY, CDR2 SVGAGI (reference sequence). The CDR3 has 13 residues.

The DNA for the CDR3 is TGTGCCAGTAGTCCACAGACAGGGGCTGAAAAACTGTTTTTT. Amino acids: CASSPQTGAEKLFF. V is TRBV19 and J is TRBJ1-4, with TRBD1 matching 8 bases. V lost 5 bases, J lost 7 bases, and 6 bases stayed unmatched. The germline CDR1 and CDR2 sequences are LNHDA and SQIVND (reference sequence). This CDR3 comprises 14 residues.

This chain connects TRBV27 to TRBJ2-7; tentatively, D is TRBD2 (7 bases). V was cut by 5 bases and J by 3 bases, with 17 bases left in between. This CDR3 region has 15 residues. Germline-derived CDR1 and CDR2 are MNHEY and SMNVEV (reference sequence). The CDR3 region is CASSPYGGGGYEQYF. CDR3 sequence (DNA): TGTGCCAGCAGTCCATATGGGGGGGGCGGCTACGAGCAGTACTTC.

The chain combines TRBV14 with TRBJ1-1; the match to TRBD1 covers 9 bases. The CDR3 runs to 18 residues. V lost 2 bases to trimming and J lost 0 bases; unmatched junction nucleotides: 10. Per germline, CDR1 SGHDN and CDR2 FVKESK. Here the CDR3 reads CASSQRRDRVLLNTEAFF. In DNA, the CDR3 is TGTGCCAGCAGCCAACGCCGGGACAGGGTTCTTTTGAACACTGAAGCTTTCTTT.

V and J are TRBV11-2 and TRBJ2-1, with 7 positions matching TRBD2. J lost 4 bases, V lost 4 bases, and 13 bases had no gene match. The length of the CDR3 is 17 residues. In germline, CDR1 is SGHAT, CDR2 FQNNGV. The CDR3 loop is CASSSFDSGAVYNEQFF. The CDR3 bases are TGTGCCAGCAGCTCCTTTGACAGCGGGGCGGTTTACAATGAGCAGTTCTTC.

This clone showed up just once. The V and J genes are TRBV12-3 or TRBV12-4 and TRBJ1-2; D unclear. The CDR3 totals 11 residues. Trimming removed 7 bases at V and 8 bases at J, with 11 bases between. The CDR3 DNA reads TGTGCCAGCACTCAAGGGAGCGGCTACACCTTC. Its translation: CASTQGSGYTF.

The chain joins TRBV6-1 to TRBJ2-7; 7 nucleotides line up with TRBD1. The CDR3 sequence is 13 residues long. The germline gives CDR1 MNHNS, CDR2 SASEGT. V shed 3 bases and J 7 bases; nucleotides not matched to a gene: 6. The chain's CDR3 is CASSERGLSEQYV. The DNA of the CDR3 is TGTGCCAGCAGTGAGAGGGGGCTAAGTGAGCAGTACGTC.

This clone was recorded at least ten times. The chain recombines TRBV7-9 with TRBJ1-3, with D possibly matching TRBD1 (5 bases). V lost 3 bases and J 9 bases, leaving 12 bases between the germline ends. The germline V gene encodes CDR1 SEHNR and CDR2 FQNEAQ (reference sequence). This CDR3 is built from 13 residues. CDR3 amino acids: CASSLGPAVTIYF. The CDR3 DNA reads TGTGCCAGCAGCTTGGGGCCTGCTGTCACCATATATTTT.

The V call is TRBV7-9, the J call TRBJ2-3; TRBD2 matches 8 bases. Trimming cost V 5 bases and J 2 bases; bases outside gene matches: 9. The length of the CDR3 is 16 residues. In germline, CDR1 is SEHNR, CDR2 FQNEAQ (reference sequence). Here the CDR3 reads CASSPRGGRHTDTQYF. CDR3 DNA: TGTGCCAGCAGCCCTCGGGGGGGGAGGCACACAGATACGCAGTATTTT.

Only one count was recorded for this clone. This chain links TRBV13 with TRBJ2-7; the match to TRBD2 covers 8 bases. V dropped 0 bases and J dropped 1; count of bases not matched to a gene: 5. This CDR3 region has 16 residues. The V gene's germline CDR1 is PRHDT and CDR2 FYEKMQ (reference sequence). CDR3 sequence (DNA): TGTGCCAGCAGCTTAGGTTTCGGGACTAGATCCTACGAGCAGTACTTC. It specifies CASSLGFGTRSYEQYF. The full variable domain, completed using reference TRBV13 and TRBJ2-7, is AAGVIQSPRHLIKEKRETATLKCYPIPRHDTVYWYQQGPGQDPQFLISFYEKMQSDKGSIPDRFSAQQFSDYHSELNMSSLELGDSALYFCASSLGFGTRSYEQYFGPGTRLTVT.

This CDR3 is CASRQGFNEQFF. CDR3 in DNA: TGTGCCAGTAGACAGGGGTTCAATGAGCAGTTCTTC. V gene TRBV19 combines with J gene TRBJ2-1, with TRBD1 identical over 7 bases. The length of the CDR3 is 12 residues. From germline, CDR1 is LNHDA and CDR2 SQIVND (reference sequence). With V trimmed by 6 bases and J by 6 bases, 2 bases remained unmatched.

The V and J genes are TRBV19 and TRBJ2-6, with TRBD1 matching 12 bases. V was pared by 7 bases and J by 1 base, with 5 bases of the junction left unmatched. CDR3 length: 17 amino acids. The germline V gene has CDR1 LNHDA and CDR2 SQIVND (reference sequence). DNA of the CDR3: TGTGCCAGTAACCGGGACAGGGGGCTTTCTGGGGCCAACGTCCTGACTTTC. Protein sequence: CASNRDRGLSGANVLTF.

CDR3 in DNA: TGCAGCGTTGATAGGGGGAACTATGGCTACACCTTC. Amino acid sequence: CSVDRGNYGYTF. The gene calls are TRBV29-1 and TRBJ1-2, with a weak D call TRBD1 (6 bases). Germline V gives CDR1 SQVTM, CDR2 ANQGSEA. V was cut by 3 bases and J by 2 bases, with 7 bases left in between. The CDR3 is 12 residues long. The variable domain in full, with the rest retrieved from reference TRBV29-1 and TRBJ1-2, is SAVISQKPSRDICQRGTSLTIQCQVDSQVTMMFWYRQQPGQSLTLIATANQGSEATYESGFVIDKFPISRPNLTFSTLTVSNMSPEDSSIYLCSVDRGNYGYTFGSGTRLTVV.

The J gene is TRBJ1-6, the V gene TRBV19; the D gene is possibly TRBD1 (5 bases). The germline V and J ends were trimmed by 7 bases and 3 bases, with 22 bases remaining between them. The V gene's germline CDR1 is LNHDA and CDR2 SQIVND (reference sequence). CDR3 length: 18 amino acids. The CDR3 protein is CASTLTAGRGFYNSPLHF. The DNA for the CDR3 is TGTGCCAGTACCCTCACCGCAGGGCGGGGTTTCTATAATTCACCCCTCCACTTT.

V is TRBV6-1 and J is TRBJ2-1; 7 positions match TRBD2. J gave up 8 bases and V 11 bases, and 9 bases lay outside the gene matches. CDR1 and CDR2 from the germline V gene are MNHNS and SASEGT. The CDR3 is 12 amino acids. DNA for the CDR3: TGTGCCGTCTGGGAGGGGAGGCATGAGCAGTTCTTC. Translation gives CAVWEGRHEQFF.

The chain carries TRBV5-1 and TRBJ2-5; weak D call: TRBD1 (8 bases). The germline V gene has CDR1 SGHRS and CDR2 YFSETQ. The ends were cut back, 7 bases at V and 7 bases at J, with 17 bases in the middle. This CDR3 region has 13 residues. Written as DNA, the CDR3 is TGCGCCAGCCTTCTACAGGGGGAGGGGACCCAGTACTTC. This sequence encodes CASLLQGEGTQYF.

J is TRBJ2-5 and V is TRBV28, with D unresolved. The length of the CDR3 is 11 residues. V was clipped by 5 bases and J by 5 bases, with 6 bases between them. The germline gives CDR1 MDHEN, CDR2 SYDVKM. CDR3 amino acids: CASSPRETQYF. As DNA, the CDR3 is TGTGCCAGCAGTCCTCGGGAGACCCAGTACTTC. The full variable domain, with the rest looked up from reference TRBV28 and TRBJ2-5, is DVKVTQSSRYLVKRTGEKVFLECVQDMDHENMFWYRQDPGLGLRLIYFSYDVKMKEKGDIPEGYSVSREKKERFSLILESASTNQTSMYLCASSPRETQYFGPGTRLLVL.

The V gene is TRBV4-1, the J gene TRBJ1-5; tentatively, D is TRBD1 (6 bases). Trimming removed 3 bases from V and 0 bases from J, with 12 bases in between. The CDR3 totals 16 residues. Germline lookup yields CDR1 MGHRA and CDR2 YSYEKL. CDR3 amino acids: CASSHFDRISNQPQHF. The DNA for the CDR3 is TGCGCCAGCAGCCACTTTGACAGGATTAGCAATCAGCCCCAGCATTTT.

V usage is TRBV5-1 and J usage is TRBJ1-2; weak D call: TRBD1 (6 bases). In germline, CDR1 is SGHRS, CDR2 YFSETQ. V was clipped by 1 base and J by 6 bases, with 10 bases between them. The CDR3 is 13 residues long. The CDR3 DNA follows: TGCGCCAGCAGCTTGACAGGGAAGGATGGCTACACCTTC. Protein sequence: CASSLTGKDGYTF.

The V call is TRBV15, the J call TRBJ1-4; TRBD1 matches at 7 bases. The germline gives CDR1 LNHNV, CDR2 YYDKDF (reference sequence). V was clipped by 9 bases and J by 13 bases; unmatched bases: 17. This CDR3 region has 14 residues. CDR3 in DNA: TGTGCCACTTCTCCGGGACAGACCCCTGGGGGACTGTTTTTT. Translating it yields CATSPGQTPGGLFF.

The genes are TRBV7-2 and TRBJ2-5, with 9 bases matching TRBD1. Germline values: CDR1 SGHTA, CDR2 FQGNSA. J lost 1 base, V lost 4 bases, and 7 bases had no gene match. This CDR3 is built from 16 residues. The CDR3 region has the DNA TGTGCCAGCAGCTACCGACAGGGGGGAGCCCAAGAGACCCAGTACTTC. This translates into CASSYRQGGAQETQYF.

The chain joins TRBV24-1 to TRBJ1-2, with D possibly being TRBD1 (5 bases). The CDR3 spans 15 residues. Germline V gene data show CDR1 as KGHDR and CDR2 as SFDVKD. V lost 5 bases and J lost 6, with 18 bases in between. CDR3 nucleotide sequence: TGTGCCACCAGTGCACAGAGTCAGGGTAAAGATGGCTACACCTTC. Translated, it gives CATSAQSQGKDGYTF.